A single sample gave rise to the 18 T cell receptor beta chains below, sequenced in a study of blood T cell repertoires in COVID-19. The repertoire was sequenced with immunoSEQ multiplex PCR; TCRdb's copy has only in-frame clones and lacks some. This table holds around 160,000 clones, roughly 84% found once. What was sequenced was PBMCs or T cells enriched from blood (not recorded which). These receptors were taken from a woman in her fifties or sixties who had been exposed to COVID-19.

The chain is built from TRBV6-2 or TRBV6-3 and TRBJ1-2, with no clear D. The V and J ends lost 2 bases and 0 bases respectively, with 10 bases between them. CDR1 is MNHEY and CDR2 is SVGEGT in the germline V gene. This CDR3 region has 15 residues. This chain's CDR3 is CASSYGGSANYGYTF. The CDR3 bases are TGTGCCAGCAGTTACGGTGGCAGCGCTAACTATGGCTACACCTTC.

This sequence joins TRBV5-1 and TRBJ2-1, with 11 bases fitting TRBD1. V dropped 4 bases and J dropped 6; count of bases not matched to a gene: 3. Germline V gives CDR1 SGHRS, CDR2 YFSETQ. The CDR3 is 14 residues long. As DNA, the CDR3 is TGCGCCAGCAGCCCAGGGACAGGGGGCAATGAGCAGTTCTTC. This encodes CASSPGTGGNEQFF.

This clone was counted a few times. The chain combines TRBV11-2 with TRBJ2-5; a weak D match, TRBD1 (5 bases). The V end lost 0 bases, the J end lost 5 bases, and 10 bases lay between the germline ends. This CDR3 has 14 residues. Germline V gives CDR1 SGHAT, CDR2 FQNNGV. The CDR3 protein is CASSLDRVGETQYF. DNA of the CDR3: TGTGCCAGCAGCTTAGACAGGGTCGGCGAGACCCAGTACTTC.

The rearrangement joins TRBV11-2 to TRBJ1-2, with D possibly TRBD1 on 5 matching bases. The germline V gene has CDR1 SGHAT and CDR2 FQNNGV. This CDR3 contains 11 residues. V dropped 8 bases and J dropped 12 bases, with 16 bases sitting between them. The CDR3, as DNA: TGTGCCAGCCGCGTGCGAGGGGAGGACACCTTC. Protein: CASRVRGEDTF.

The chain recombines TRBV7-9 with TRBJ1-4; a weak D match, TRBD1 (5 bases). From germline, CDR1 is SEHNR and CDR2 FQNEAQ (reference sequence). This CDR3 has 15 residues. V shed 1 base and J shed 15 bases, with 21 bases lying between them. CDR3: CASSLGDQWEESVFF. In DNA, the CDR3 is TGTGCCAGCAGCTTAGGGGACCAGTGGGAGGAATCGGTGTTTTTT.

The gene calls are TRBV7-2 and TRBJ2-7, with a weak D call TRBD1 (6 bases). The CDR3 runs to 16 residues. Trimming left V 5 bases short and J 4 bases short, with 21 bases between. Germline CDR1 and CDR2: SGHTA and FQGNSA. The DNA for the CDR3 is TGTGCCAGCAGCCTATCGGTCGGGACACTCTCTTACGAGCAGTACTTC. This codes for CASSLSVGTLSYEQYF.

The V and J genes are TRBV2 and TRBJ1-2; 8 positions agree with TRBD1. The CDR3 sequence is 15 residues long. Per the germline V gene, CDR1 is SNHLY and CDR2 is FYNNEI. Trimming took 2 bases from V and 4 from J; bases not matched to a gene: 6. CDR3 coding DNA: TGTGCCAGCAGTGAATTGCCAGGGGGCCTCTATGGCTACACCTTC. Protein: CASSELPGGLYGYTF.

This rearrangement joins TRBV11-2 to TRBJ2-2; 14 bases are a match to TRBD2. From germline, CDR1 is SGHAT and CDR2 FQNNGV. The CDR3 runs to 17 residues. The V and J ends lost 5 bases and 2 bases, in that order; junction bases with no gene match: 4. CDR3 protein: CASSRTSGGPNTGELFF. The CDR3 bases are TGTGCCAGCAGCCGGACTAGCGGGGGGCCTAACACCGGGGAGCTGTTTTTT.

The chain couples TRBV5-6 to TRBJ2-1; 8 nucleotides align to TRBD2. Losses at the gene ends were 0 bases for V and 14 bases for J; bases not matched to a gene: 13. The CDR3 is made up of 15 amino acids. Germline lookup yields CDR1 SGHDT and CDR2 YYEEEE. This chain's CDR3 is CASSLGAGGLIGEFF. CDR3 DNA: TGTGCCAGCAGCTTGGGGGCGGGAGGCCTCATCGGGGAGTTCTTC. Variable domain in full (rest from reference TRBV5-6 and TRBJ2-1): DAGVTQSPTHLIKTRGQQVTLRCSPKSGHDTVSWYQQALGQGPQFIFQYYEEEERQRGNFPDRFSGHQFPNYSSELNVNALLLGDSALYLCASSLGAGGLIGEFFGPGTRLTVL.

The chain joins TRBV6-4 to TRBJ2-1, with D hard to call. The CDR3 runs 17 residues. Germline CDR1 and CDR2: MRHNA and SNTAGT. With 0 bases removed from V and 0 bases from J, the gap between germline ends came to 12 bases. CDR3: CASSDSPLSRSYNEQFF. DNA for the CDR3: TGTGCCAGCAGTGACTCGCCCCTATCCCGCTCCTACAATGAGCAGTTCTTC.

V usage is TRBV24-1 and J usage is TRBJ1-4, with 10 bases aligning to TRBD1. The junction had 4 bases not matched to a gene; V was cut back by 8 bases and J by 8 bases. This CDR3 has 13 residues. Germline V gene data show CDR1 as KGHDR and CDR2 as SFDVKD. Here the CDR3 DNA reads TGTGCCACCACTCGGACAGGGGGGGAAAAACTGTTTTTT. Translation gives CATTRTGGEKLFF.

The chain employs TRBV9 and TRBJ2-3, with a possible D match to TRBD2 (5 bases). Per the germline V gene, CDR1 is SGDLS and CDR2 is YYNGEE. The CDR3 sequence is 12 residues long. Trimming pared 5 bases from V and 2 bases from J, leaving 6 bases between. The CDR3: CASSRDTDTQYF. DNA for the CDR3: TGTGCCAGCAGTCGGGACACAGATACGCAGTATTTT.

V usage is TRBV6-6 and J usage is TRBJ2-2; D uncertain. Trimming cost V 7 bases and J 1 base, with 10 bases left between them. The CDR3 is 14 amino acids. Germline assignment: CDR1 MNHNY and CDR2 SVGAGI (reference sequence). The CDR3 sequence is CASTPGLNTGELFF. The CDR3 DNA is TGTGCCAGCACCCCAGGCCTGAACACCGGGGAGCTGTTTTTT.

This CDR3 is CASSVLSSGDPRYNEQFF. The CDR3 coding sequence is TGTGCCAGCAGCGTTCTTTCTAGCGGGGACCCTCGGTACAATGAGCAGTTCTTC. This chain joins TRBV9 and TRBJ2-1; the match to TRBD2 covers 9 bases. The V gene end was trimmed by 2 bases and the J gene end by 4 bases; junction bases not matched to a gene: 13. The germline V gene encodes CDR1 SGDLS and CDR2 YYNGEE. This CDR3 region has 18 residues. Drawing the rest from reference TRBV9 and TRBJ2-1, the complete variable domain is DSGVTQTPKHLITATGQRVTLRCSPRSGDLSVYWYQQSLDQGLQFLIQYYNGEERAKGNILERFSAQQFPDLHSELNLSSLELGDSALYFCASSVLSSGDPRYNEQFFGPGTRLTVL.

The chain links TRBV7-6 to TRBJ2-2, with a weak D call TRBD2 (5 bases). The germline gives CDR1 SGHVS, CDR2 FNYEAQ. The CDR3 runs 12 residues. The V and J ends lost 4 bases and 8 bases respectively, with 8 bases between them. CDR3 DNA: TGTGCCAGCAGCTGGTGGACTGGGGAGCTGTTTTTT. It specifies CASSWWTGELFF.

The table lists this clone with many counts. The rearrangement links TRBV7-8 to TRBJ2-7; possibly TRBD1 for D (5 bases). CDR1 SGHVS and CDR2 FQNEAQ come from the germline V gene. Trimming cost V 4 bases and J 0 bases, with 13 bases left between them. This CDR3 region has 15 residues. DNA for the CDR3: TGTGCCAGCAGCTCCCTGCAGGGAAGCTCCTACGAGCAGTACTTC. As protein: CASSSLQGSSYEQYF.

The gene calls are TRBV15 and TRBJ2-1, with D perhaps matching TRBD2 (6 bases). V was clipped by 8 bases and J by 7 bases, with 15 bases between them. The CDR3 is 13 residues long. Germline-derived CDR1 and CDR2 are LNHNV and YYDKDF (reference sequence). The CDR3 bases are TGTGCCACCGTGACATTGGGGGGAAATGAGCAGTTCTTC. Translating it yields CATVTLGGNEQFF.

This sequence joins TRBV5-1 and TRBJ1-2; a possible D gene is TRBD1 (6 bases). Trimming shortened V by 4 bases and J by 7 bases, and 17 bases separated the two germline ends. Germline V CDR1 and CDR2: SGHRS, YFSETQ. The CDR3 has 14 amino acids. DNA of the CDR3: TGCGCCAGCAGCCCGGAGACAGGACGAGCTGGCTACACCTTC. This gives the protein CASSPETGRAGYTF.